This is a list of T cell receptor beta chains from one sample in a study of long-term antiretroviral therapy in people with HIV. Generated by immunoSEQ multiplex PCR, the TCRdb table keeps only in-frame clones and is missing some. Of tens of thousands of clones listed, more than 90% are singletons. Sequenced here: unsorted PBMCs, sampled 6 to 6.5 years after starting antiretroviral therapy. These receptors all stem from a man aged 30 to 39 with HIV. The CDR3 runs from the conserved cysteine through the conserved F or W. A D gene is named only where the DNA matches it firmly. Size tells how often a clone was seen (once, few, many) or the class of an expanded clone, and some rows leave it out.

v_gene	d_gene	j_gene	abundance	CDR3nt	CDR3aa
TRBV19	TRBD2	TRBJ2-7	NA	TGTGCCAGTAGTACGGGGACTAGCGGGAGATACGAGCAGTACTTC	CASSTGTSGRYEQYF
TRBV10-1	NA	TRBJ1-1	NA	TGCGCCAGCAGTGTTAACAGGGTGGGAACTGAAGCTTTCTTT	CASSVNRVGTEAFF
TRBV30	TRBD2	TRBJ2-1	NA	TGTGCCTGGAGTGCCCGGCGGGGGAGTTACAATGAGCAGTTCTTC	CAWSARRGSYNEQFF
TRBV19	NA	TRBJ1-3	NA	TGTGCCAGTCACACCCGGGGACGAATAGCGGACACCATATATTTT	CASHTRGRIADTIYF
TRBV27	TRBD1	TRBJ2-6	NA	TGTGCCAGCCAAGGCGGGACAGGACTCTCTGGGGCCAACGTCCTGACTTTC	CASQGGTGLSGANVLTF
TRBV18	NA	TRBJ1-3	NA	TGTGCCAGCTCAAAGGGGTCTGGAAACACCATATATTTT	CASSKGSGNTIYF
TRBV7-8	NA	TRBJ1-1	NA	TGTGCCAGCAGCTTGGGAGGGGGGGTAGGCACTGAAGCTTTCTTT	CASSLGGGVGTEAFF
TRBV6-6	NA	TRBJ1-2	NA	TGTGCCAGCAGTGGGAATGGACAGATCGACTATGGCTACACCTTC	CASSGNGQIDYGYTF
TRBV30	NA	TRBJ1-1	NA	TGTGCCTGGAGCGCCGCCATGAACACTGAAGCTTTCTTT	CAWSAAMNTEAFF
TRBV6-5	NA	TRBJ1-1	NA	TGTGCCAGCAGACTTCCGACAGAGAACACTGAAGCTTTCTTT	CASRLPTENTEAFF
TRBV16	TRBD2	TRBJ2-5	NA	TGTGCCAGCAGCCAAGTTGCGGGGGGAGAGACCCAGTACTTC	CASSQVAGGETQYF
TRBV5-4	NA	TRBJ2-4	NA	TGTGCCAGCAGCTTGGACGATGCAGTGGGGGGCGAAAACATTCAGTACTTC	CASSLDDAVGGENIQYF
TRBV13	NA	TRBJ2-4	NA	TGTGCCACCCGACTCCTTACCAAAAACATTCAGTACTTC	CATRLLTKNIQYF
TRBV7-2	TRBD2	TRBJ2-2	once	TGTGCCAGCAGCTTAGGCTTACGAGCGGGAGGGCATAACGGGGAGCTGTTTTTT	CASSLGLRAGGHNGELFF
TRBV19	TRBD1	TRBJ1-5	few	TGTGCCAGTAGTGAGGACAGGAGACTCAATCAGCCCCAGCATTTT	CASSEDRRLNQPQHF
TRBV2	TRBD2	TRBJ2-2	NA	TGTGCCAGCATGATCGGGGGGGCTTATATCGGGGAGCTGTTTTTT	CASMIGGAYIGELFF
TRBV6-5	TRBD1	TRBJ1-4	NA	TGTGCCAGCAGTGGACAGGGCCCTAATGAAAAACTGTTTTTT	CASSGQGPNEKLFF
TRBV4-2	NA	TRBJ2-2	NA	TGTGCCAGCAGCCTCCCCCCGGGGGACGGATCCGGGGAGCTGTTTTTT	CASSLPPGDGSGELFF
TRBV7-2	NA	TRBJ1-5	once	TGTGCCAGCAGTAGGTCAGGAAACAATCAGCCCCAGCATTTT	CASSRSGNNQPQHF
TRBV11-3	TRBD1	TRBJ2-6	NA	TGTGCCAGCAGCCAAGGGACAGGGGGAGGCTCTGGGGCCAACGTCCTGACTTTC	CASSQGTGGGSGANVLTF
TRBV2	NA	TRBJ1-5	NA	TGTGCCAGCACTCTTACCCTGAGGGGATCAAGCCAGCCCCAGCATTTT	CASTLTLRGSSQPQHF
TRBV4-3	NA	TRBJ1-5	NA	TGCGCCAGCAGCCAAGATCTCAATCAGCCCCAGCATTTT	CASSQDLNQPQHF
TRBV29-1	NA	TRBJ1-2	NA	TGCAGCGTTGAAGGGCAGAGTCACGACTATGGCTACACCTTC	CSVEGQSHDYGYTF
TRBV7-9	TRBD1	TRBJ1-2	NA	TGTGCCAGCAGCTTAGGGTCCAGGGGGGACTATGGCTACACCTTC	CASSLGSRGDYGYTF
TRBV2	NA	TRBJ1-4	NA	TGTGCCAGCGGGCCCAGGTCGGCTCTGTTTTTT	CASGPRSALFF
TRBV7-2	TRBD2	TRBJ2-7	NA	TGTGCCAGCAGGCCGACTAGCGGGGGGGCTTACGAGCAGTACTTC	CASRPTSGGAYEQYF
TRBV5-8	NA	TRBJ1-6	NA	TGTGCCAGCAGCTTCAGTGCCTATAATTCACCCCTCCACTTT	CASSFSAYNSPLHF
TRBV29-1	NA	TRBJ2-7	NA	TGCAGCGCCGACGGACGGGAGTCCTACGAGCAGTACTTC	CSADGRESYEQYF
TRBV7-2	NA	TRBJ1-2	NA	TGTGCCAGCAGCCAGGGGATAGGATATGGCTACACCTTC	CASSQGIGYGYTF
TRBV11-2	NA	TRBJ1-5	NA	TGTGCCAGCAGCCCCGAGGGTCATCAGCCCCAGCATTTT	CASSPEGHQPQHF
TRBV25-1	TRBD1	TRBJ1-1	NA	TGTGCCAGCAGTTCTCAGGGGGACCTTGAAGCTTTCTTT	CASSSQGDLEAFF